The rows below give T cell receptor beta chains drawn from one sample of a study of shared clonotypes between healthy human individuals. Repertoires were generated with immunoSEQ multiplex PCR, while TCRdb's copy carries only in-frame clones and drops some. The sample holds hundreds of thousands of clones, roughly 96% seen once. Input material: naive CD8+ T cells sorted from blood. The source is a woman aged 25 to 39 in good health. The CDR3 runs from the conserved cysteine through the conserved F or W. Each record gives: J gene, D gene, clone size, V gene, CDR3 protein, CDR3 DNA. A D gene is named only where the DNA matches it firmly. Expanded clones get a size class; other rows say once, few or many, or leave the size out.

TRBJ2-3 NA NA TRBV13 CASSLFDRSTDTQYF TGTGCCAGCAGCTTATTTGACAGAAGCACAGATACGCAGTATTTT
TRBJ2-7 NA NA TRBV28 CASSLMGRYEQYF TGTGCCAGCAGTTTGATGGGTAGATACGAGCAGTACTTC
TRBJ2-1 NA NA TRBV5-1 CASSSSSGVTYNEQFF TGCGCCAGCAGCTCCTCCTCAGGGGTGACCTACAATGAGCAGTTCTTC
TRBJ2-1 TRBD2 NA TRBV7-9 CASSPQHGTSYNEQFF TGTGCCAGCAGCCCCCAACATGGGACTAGCTACAATGAGCAGTTCTTC
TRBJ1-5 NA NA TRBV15 CATSRDISNQPQHF TGTGCCACCAGCAGAGATATTAGCAATCAGCCCCAGCATTTT
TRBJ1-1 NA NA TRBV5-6 CASSSYPGTVMNTEAFF TGTGCCAGCAGCTCCTACCCCGGGACGGTCATGAACACTGAAGCTTTCTTT
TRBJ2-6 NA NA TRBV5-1 CASSLGPSSGANVLTF TGCGCCAGCAGCTTGGGACCCTCCTCTGGGGCCAACGTCCTGACTTTC
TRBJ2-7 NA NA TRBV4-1 CASSSLYEQYF TGCGCCAGCAGCTCGCTTTACGAGCAGTACTTC
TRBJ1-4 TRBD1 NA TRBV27 CASSTRQGVTNEKLFF TGTGCCAGCAGCACCCGACAGGGGGTGACTAATGAAAAACTGTTTTTT
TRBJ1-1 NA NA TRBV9 CASSLGTVMNTEAFF TGTGCCAGCAGCTTGGGAACAGTCATGAACACTGAAGCTTTCTTT
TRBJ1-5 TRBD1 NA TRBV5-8 CASSLMSGTGVMNQPQHF TGTGCCAGCAGCTTGATGTCCGGGACAGGGGTGATGAATCAGCCCCAGCATTTT
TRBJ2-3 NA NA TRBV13 CASSPVNDTQYF TGTGCCAGCAGCCCCGTGAACGATACGCAGTATTTT
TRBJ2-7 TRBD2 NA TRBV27 CASSLRDYYEQYF TGTGCCAGCAGTCTTCGGGACTATTACGAGCAGTACTTC
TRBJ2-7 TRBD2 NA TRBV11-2 CASSLVPRLAGAAYDEQYF TGTGCCAGCAGCTTAGTCCCCCGGCTAGCGGGAGCGGCTTACGACGAGCAGTACTTC
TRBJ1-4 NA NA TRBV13 CASTTGGDYNEKLFF TGTGCCAGCACGACGGGCGGGGACTATAATGAAAAACTGTTTTTT
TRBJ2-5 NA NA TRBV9 CASSEGLELQETQYF TGTGCCAGCAGCGAAGGACTGGAGTTACAAGAGACCCAGTACTTC
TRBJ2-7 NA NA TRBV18 CASSPRLGEARGEQYF TGTGCCAGCTCACCACGTCTGGGGGAAGCGCGGGGTGAGCAGTACTTC
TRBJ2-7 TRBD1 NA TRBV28 CASKNEAGGAEQYF TGTGCCAGCAAAAACGAGGCAGGGGGCGCCGAGCAGTACTTC
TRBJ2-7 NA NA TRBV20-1 CSAPEVVEQYF TGCAGTGCCCCAGAGGTTGTCGAGCAGTACTTC
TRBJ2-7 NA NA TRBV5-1 CASSLWGIMGTQSYEQYF TGCGCCAGCAGCTTGTGGGGGATAATGGGAACCCAATCCTACGAGCAGTACTTC
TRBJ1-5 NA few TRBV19 CARRQPQHF TGTGCCAGAAGACAGCCCCAGCATTTT
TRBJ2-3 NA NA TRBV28 CASSPGGTTTDTQYF TGTGCCAGCAGCCCCGGAGGCACTACCACAGATACGCAGTATTTT
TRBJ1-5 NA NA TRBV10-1 CASSAGTLGSQPQHF TGCGCCAGCAGCGCCGGGACCCTGGGGAGTCAGCCCCAGCATTTT
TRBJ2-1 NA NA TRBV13 CASSRTGLALYEQFF TGTGCCAGCAGCAGAACGGGGCTAGCGTTGTATGAGCAGTTCTTC
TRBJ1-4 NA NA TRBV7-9 CASSLALDEKLFF TGTGCCAGCAGCTTAGCGCTTGATGAAAAACTGTTTTTT
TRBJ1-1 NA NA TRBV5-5 CASSTGTMNTEAFF TGTGCCAGCAGCACAGGGACCATGAACACTGAAGCTTTCTTT
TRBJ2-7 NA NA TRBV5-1 CASSAGSEQYF TGCGCCAGCAGCGCCGGGTCCGAGCAGTACTTC
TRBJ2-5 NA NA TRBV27 CASSFLGHQETQYF TGTGCCAGCAGTTTCCTTGGCCACCAAGAGACCCAGTACTTC
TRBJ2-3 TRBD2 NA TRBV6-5 CASTSGRTDTQYF TGTGCCAGTACTAGCGGGAGGACAGATACGCAGTATTTT
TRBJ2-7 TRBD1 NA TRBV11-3 CASATGDYEQYF TGTGCCAGCGCCACAGGGGACTACGAGCAGTACTTC
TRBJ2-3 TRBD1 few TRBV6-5 CASKQQGALTDTQYF TGTGCCAGCAAGCAACAGGGGGCGTTAACAGATACGCAGTATTTT
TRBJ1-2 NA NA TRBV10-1 CASSEVRDYGYTF TGCGCCAGCAGTGAGGTCCGGGATTATGGCTACACCTTC
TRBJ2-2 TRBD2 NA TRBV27 CASSLSTSGTPGELFF TGTGCCAGCAGTTTATCGACTAGCGGGACTCCCGGGGAGCTGTTTTTT
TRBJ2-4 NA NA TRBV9 CASRPRSLAKNIQYF TGTGCCAGCAGACCGAGGTCTCTAGCCAAAAACATTCAGTACTTC
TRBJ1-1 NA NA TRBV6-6 CAATAEKSTEAFF TGTGCCGCAACGGCGGAGAAATCCACTGAAGCTTTCTTT
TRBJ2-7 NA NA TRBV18 CASSPPVRDHEQYF TGTGCCAGCTCACCACCGGTCAGGGACCACGAGCAGTACTTC
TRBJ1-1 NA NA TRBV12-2 CASPPGCGNTEAFF TGTGCAAGTCCCCCCGGATGTGGGAACACTGAAGCTTTCTTT
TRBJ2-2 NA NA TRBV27 CASSPSTSIPGELFF TGTGCCAGCAGTCCCTCGACTAGTATCCCCGGGGAGCTGTTTTTT
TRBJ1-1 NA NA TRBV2 CATQGRTEAFF TGTGCCACACAGGGTCGGACTGAAGCTTTCTTT
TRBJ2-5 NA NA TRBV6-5 CASSFEGVRETQYF TGTGCCAGCAGTTTTGAGGGGGTGCGCGAGACCCAGTACTTC
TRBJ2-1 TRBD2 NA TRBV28 CASSGTSSYNEQFF TGTGCCAGCAGCGGGACTAGCTCTTACAATGAGCAGTTCTTC
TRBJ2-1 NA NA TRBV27 CASSLHEQFF TGTGCCAGCAGTTTGCATGAGCAGTTCTTC
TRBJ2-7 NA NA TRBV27 CASRESWDNSYEQYF TGTGCCAGCCGAGAATCCTGGGACAACAGCTACGAGCAGTACTTC
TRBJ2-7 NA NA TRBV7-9 CASSLGRSSYEQYF TGTGCCAGCAGCTTAGGACGTAGCTCCTACGAGCAGTACTTC